These T cell receptor beta chains were read from a single sample in a study of cytomegalovirus exposure and HLA in healthy donors. Data came from immunoSEQ multiplex PCR; TCRdb stores just in-frame clones and leaves some out. The sample holds about 150,000 clones, around 68% seen once. Sequences were obtained from PBMCs. Source of these receptors: a young man in good health and CMV-seropositive. CDR3s include the opening cysteine and the closing phenylalanine or tryptophan. A D gene is named only where the DNA matches it firmly. A row's size may be missing; if present it is once, few, many or a size class.

NA,TRBD1,TRBV6-4,TRBJ1-5,CASSVATGGNQPQHF,TGTGCCAGCAGTGTAGCGACAGGGGGCAATCAGCCCCAGCATTTT
NA,NA,TRBV19,TRBJ1-4,CASSIGSAANEKLFF,TGTGCCAGTAGTATCGGGAGCGCTGCTAATGAAAAACTGTTTTTT
NA,TRBD1,TRBV10-1,TRBJ2-7,CASSLGTGATYEQYF,TGCGCCAGCAGCCTTGGGACAGGGGCCACCTACGAGCAGTACTTC
once,TRBD2,TRBV28,TRBJ2-3,CASSPGLAGDGTDTQYF,TGTGCCAGCAGTCCAGGACTAGCGGGAGATGGCACAGATACGCAGTATTTT
few,TRBD1,TRBV5-1,TRBJ2-7,CASSPDRGAFYEQYF,TGCGCCAGCAGTCCGGACAGGGGGGCGTTTTACGAGCAGTACTTC
NA,NA,TRBV11-3,TRBJ2-2,CASSAGEGGELFF,TGTGCCAGCAGCGCCGGAGAGGGCGGGGAGCTGTTTTTT
NA,TRBD2,TRBV6-4,TRBJ2-1,CASSVLAGEDNEQFF,TGTGCCAGCAGTGTACTAGCGGGAGAGGACAATGAGCAGTTCTTC
NA,NA,TRBV25-1,TRBJ1-2,CASSASFGGASYGYTF,TGTGCCAGCAGTGCATCCTTTGGTGGGGCCTCCTATGGCTACACCTTC
NA,TRBD1,TRBV30,TRBJ1-4,CAWSARTGEDEKLFF,TGTGCCTGGAGCGCCCGGACAGGGGAAGATGAAAAACTGTTTTTT
NA,NA,TRBV25-1,TRBJ1-2,CASSDFRGGYGYTF,TGTGCCAGCAGTGACTTCAGGGGCGGCTATGGCTACACCTTC
NA,NA,TRBV30,TRBJ1-2,CAWSAPFGQGNYGYTF,TGTGCCTGGAGTGCCCCTTTCGGGCAGGGGAACTATGGCTACACCTTC
NA,NA,TRBV5-4,TRBJ2-7,CASSQSRDEQYF,TGTGCCAGCAGCCAGTCCCGGGACGAGCAGTACTTC
NA,TRBD1,TRBV29-1,TRBJ1-2,CSVDLRGDTAGYTF,TGCAGCGTTGACCTCAGGGGGGACACGGCTGGCTACACCTTC
few,NA,TRBV6-1,TRBJ2-3,CASTPLFSSTDTQYF,TGTGCCTCAACCCCACTCTTCTCGAGCACAGATACGCAGTATTTT
NA,NA,TRBV18,TRBJ1-3,CASSRAEKHRNTIYF,TGTGCCAGCTCACGTGCGGAAAAACATAGAAACACCATATATTTT
once,NA,TRBV2,TRBJ2-4,CASITGIRGDIQYF,TGTGCCAGCATCACAGGGATCAGAGGAGACATTCAGTACTTC
NA,TRBD2,TRBV28,TRBJ2-7,CASSLWGASGDYEQYF,TGTGCCAGCAGTTTATGGGGGGCTAGCGGGGACTACGAGCAGTACTTC
few,NA,TRBV2,TRBJ1-2,CASRGDYTSYGYTF,TGTGCCAGCAGAGGGGACTACACTAGCTATGGCTACACCTTC
few,NA,TRBV9,TRBJ1-1,CASSGDYLPNTEAFF,TGTGCCAGCAGCGGAGATTACCTGCCGAACACTGAAGCTTTCTTT
once,TRBD2,TRBV28,TRBJ2-7,CATTAASGRAGIYEQYF,TGTGCCACCACGGCGGCTAGCGGGAGGGCCGGTATTTACGAGCAGTACTTC
NA,NA,TRBV6-8,TRBJ1-6,CASSYSGLINNSPLHF,TGTGCCAGCAGTTACTCGGGCCTTATCAACAATTCACCCCTCCACTTT
NA,NA,TRBV11-3,TRBJ2-5,CASSLRTGGEETQYF,TGTGCCAGCAGCCTACGGACGGGGGGCGAAGAGACCCAGTACTTC
NA,TRBD1,TRBV10-2,TRBJ2-7,CASSETGTGDYEQYF,TGCGCCAGCAGTGAGACCGGGACAGGGGACTACGAGCAGTACTTC
NA,TRBD2,TRBV6-5,TRBJ2-7,CASSTSGRVYEQYF,TGTGCCAGCAGTACTAGCGGGAGGGTCTACGAGCAGTACTTC
NA,NA,TRBV11-3,TRBJ1-2,CASSSSDGEGYTF,TGTGCCAGCAGCTCTAGCGACGGGGAAGGCTACACCTTC
NA,NA,TRBV4-1,TRBJ1-4,CASSQAQTTNEKLFF,TGCGCCAGCAGCCAAGCGCAGACAACTAATGAAAAACTGTTTTTT
NA,TRBD1,TRBV27,TRBJ2-7,CASSLWAAGGYEQYF,TGTGCCAGCAGTTTATGGGCGGCAGGGGGTTACGAGCAGTACTTC
NA,NA,TRBV25-1,TRBJ2-1,CASSSSVEQFF,TGTGCCAGCTCCTCTAGCGTTGAGCAGTTCTTC
NA,TRBD1,TRBV5-4,TRBJ2-7,CASSSSRDSSYEQYF,TGTGCCAGCAGCTCCTCTAGGGACAGCTCCTACGAGCAGTACTTC
NA,NA,TRBV27,TRBJ2-6,CASRGAGGANVLTF,TGTGCCAGCAGGGGGGCAGGTGGGGCCAACGTCCTGACTTTC
few,NA,TRBV5-1,TRBJ2-7,CASTDSLYEQYF,TGCGCCAGCACGGACAGTCTCTACGAGCAGTACTTC
NA,TRBD1,TRBV10-3,TRBJ2-1,CAISVTGTGGMNEQFF,TGTGCCATCAGTGTAACCGGGACAGGGGGTATGAATGAGCAGTTCTTC
NA,TRBD1,TRBV19,TRBJ1-6,CASSMEGALGNSPLHF,TGTGCCAGTAGTATGGAGGGGGCGTTGGGTAATTCACCCCTCCACTTT